This T cell receptor beta chain is drawn from a study of shared clonotypes between healthy human individuals. In the source study's methods: ImmunoSEQ output lacked quality scores and full-length reads, limiting matched filtering. Sequencing used immunoSEQ multiplex PCR; TCRdb keeps in-frame clones, though not all of them. V and J calls and clone size are as listed in that table; D and trimming were resolved from the DNA. The table has hundreds of thousands of clones, roughly 95% seen once. This CDR3 is built from 14 residues. V dropped 4 bases and J dropped 4; count of bases not matched to a gene: 3. Germline V gene lookup returns CDR1 SGHRS and CDR2 YFSETQ.

Sequenced sample: naive CD4+ T cells sorted from blood. As for subset: CD45RA+ positively selected. The receptor comes from a woman in her twenties or thirties in good health. The rearrangement joins TRBV5-1 to TRBJ1-2; 11 nucleotides match TRBD1. The CDR3 spells CASSEGQGAYGYTF. CDR3 in DNA: TGCGCCAGCAGCGAAGGACAGGGGGCCTATGGCTACACCTTC.